This T cell receptor beta chain is drawn from a study of T cell responses to AZD1222 COVID-19 vaccine. Study-level findings and limits: Clonal diversity was possibly underestimated, and the donors were mostly white British, with more females. The number of AZD1222 recipients seropositive at baseline was only six.

As for this clone: Its target is unknown.

Sequencing was performed with immunoSEQ multiplex PCR; in TCRdb, only in-frame clones are kept and a portion is missing. The sample includes about 110,000 clones, around 87% seen only once; the top ten take roughly 4.3%. CDR3 length: 13 amino acids. CDR1 SGHVS and CDR2 FQNEAQ come from the germline V gene. Between the trimmed V and J ends, which lost 2 bases and 4 bases, there was a span of 8 bases. The receptor was derived from an adult who received the AZD1222 COVID-19 vaccine. V is TRBV7-8 and J is TRBJ1-2, with D unclear. This sample comprised peripheral blood, obtained 28 days after the second AZD1222 dose. The CDR3 region is CASSLNDGYGYTF. CDR3 nucleotide sequence: TGTGCCAGCAGCTTAAATGACGGCTATGGCTACACCTTC.